Listed below are T cell receptor beta chains from one sample, sequenced in a study of cytomegalovirus exposure and HLA in healthy donors. Clones were read by immunoSEQ multiplex PCR, and TCRdb kept only the in-frame ones, dropping some. Of about 150,000 clones in the sample, under 80% were seen once. Sequencing was carried out using PBMCs. The receptor set was obtained from a man aged 30 to 45 in good health and CMV-seronegative. Both conserved end residues are part of each CDR3. Each record gives: CDR3 DNA, CDR3 protein, V gene, J gene, D gene, clone size. A D gene is named only where the DNA matches it firmly. Rows give clone size only sometimes, using once, few, many, or a class for an expanded clone.

cdr3_nt: -
cdr3_aa: CASSLGVTGTRTQIRSIF
v_call: TRBV7-2
j_call: TRBJ2-3
d_call: -
clone_size: -

cdr3_nt: TGTGCCAGCAGTGATAGGGACAGGGCCTATGGCTACACCTTC
cdr3_aa: CASSDRDRAYGYTF
v_call: TRBV6-1
j_call: TRBJ1-2
d_call: TRBD1
clone_size: -

cdr3_nt: TGCGCCAGCAGCACGACTAGCACCTACGAGCAGTACTTC
cdr3_aa: CASSTTSTYEQYF
v_call: TRBV5-1
j_call: TRBJ2-7
d_call: TRBD2
clone_size: -

cdr3_nt: TGTGCCAGCAGTTCTAACAGGTCACCCACTGAAGCTTTCTTT
cdr3_aa: CASSSNRSPTEAFF
v_call: TRBV6-5
j_call: TRBJ1-1
d_call: -
clone_size: -

cdr3_nt: TGTGCCAGCAGCTTACAAGGGGCGTCCGGGGAGCTGTTTTTT
cdr3_aa: CASSLQGASGELFF
v_call: TRBV7-9
j_call: TRBJ2-2
d_call: -
clone_size: few

cdr3_nt: TGTGCCAGCAGTTCCCAGGGCTCCTACAATGAGCAGTTCTTC
cdr3_aa: CASSSQGSYNEQFF
v_call: TRBV28
j_call: TRBJ2-1
d_call: -
clone_size: -

cdr3_nt: TGTGCCAGTAGTGGCGGGGCCCAAGAGACCCAGTACTTC
cdr3_aa: CASSGGAQETQYF
v_call: TRBV19
j_call: TRBJ2-5
d_call: -
clone_size: -

cdr3_nt: TGCGCCAGCAGCCTCGCAGGGGGCGGCACAGATACGCAGTATTTT
cdr3_aa: CASSLAGGGTDTQYF
v_call: TRBV5-1
j_call: TRBJ2-3
d_call: TRBD1
clone_size: once

cdr3_nt: TGCGCCAGCAGCTTGGGACAGATTATCTCCTACAATGAGCAGTTCTTC
cdr3_aa: CASSLGQIISYNEQFF
v_call: TRBV5-1
j_call: TRBJ2-1
d_call: -
clone_size: -

cdr3_nt: TGCAGCGTTCACAGGCCGTACGGGACTGAAGCTTTCTTC
cdr3_aa: CSVHRPYGTEAFF
v_call: TRBV29-1
j_call: TRBJ1-1
d_call: -
clone_size: -

cdr3_nt: TGTGCCAGCAGCGGACAGGGGGCGAGTATCGATGGCTACACCTTC
cdr3_aa: CASSGQGASIDGYTF
v_call: TRBV9
j_call: TRBJ1-2
d_call: TRBD1
clone_size: once

cdr3_nt: TGTGCCTGGAACCCGACAGGGAACTATGGCTACACCTTC
cdr3_aa: CAWNPTGNYGYTF
v_call: TRBV30
j_call: TRBJ1-2
d_call: TRBD1
clone_size: -

cdr3_nt: TGTTCCAGCAGCCCGACAGGGGGCGCGGGAGGGACAGATACGCAGTATTTT
cdr3_aa: CSSSPTGGAGGTDTQYF
v_call: TRBV7-9
j_call: TRBJ2-3
d_call: -
clone_size: -

cdr3_nt: TGTGCCAGCAGTCCCTCTACTAGCGGGGGGGCGAGAGAGCAGTACTTC
cdr3_aa: CASSPSTSGGAREQYF
v_call: TRBV28
j_call: TRBJ2-7
d_call: TRBD2
clone_size: few

cdr3_nt: TGTGCCTGGACAGCGGGCGAGACCCAGTACTTC
cdr3_aa: CAWTAGETQYF
v_call: TRBV30
j_call: TRBJ2-5
d_call: -
clone_size: -

cdr3_nt: TGCGCCAGCAGCTTGGGAGGCACAGATACGCAGTATTTT
cdr3_aa: CASSLGGTDTQYF
v_call: TRBV5-1
j_call: TRBJ2-3
d_call: -
clone_size: -

cdr3_nt: TGTGCCAGCTCCCCGGGACAGAACTACGAGCAGTACTTC
cdr3_aa: CASSPGQNYEQYF
v_call: TRBV18
j_call: TRBJ2-7
d_call: TRBD1
clone_size: -

cdr3_nt: TGTGCCAGAGGCCGAGAGGGAGGCGACGAGCAGTACTTC
cdr3_aa: CARGREGGDEQYF
v_call: TRBV2
j_call: TRBJ2-7
d_call: -
clone_size: -

cdr3_nt: TGTGCCAGTAGTGAAGGGACAGGAAACAATCAGCCCCAGCATTTT
cdr3_aa: CASSEGTGNNQPQHF
v_call: TRBV19
j_call: TRBJ1-5
d_call: TRBD1
clone_size: -

cdr3_nt: TGTGCCAGCAGCTCGGCAACTAGCGGGGGCGACCTGGGGCAGTTCTTC
cdr3_aa: CASSSATSGGDLGQFF
v_call: TRBV5-4
j_call: TRBJ2-1
d_call: TRBD2
clone_size: -

cdr3_nt: TGTGCCAGCAGCCCCGTGACTAGCACAGATACGCAGTATTTT
cdr3_aa: CASSPVTSTDTQYF
v_call: TRBV9
j_call: TRBJ2-3
d_call: -
clone_size: -

cdr3_nt: TGTGCCAGCAGTTTTAATGGGGGGGCGTACGAACAGTACTTC
cdr3_aa: CASSFNGGAYEQYF
v_call: TRBV27
j_call: TRBJ2-7
d_call: -
clone_size: -

cdr3_nt: TGCGCCAGCAGCTTGGCAATCTACGATGCCTACAATGAGCAGTTCTTC
cdr3_aa: CASSLAIYDAYNEQFF
v_call: TRBV5-1
j_call: TRBJ2-1
d_call: -
clone_size: -

cdr3_nt: TGTGCCAGTACCCCCCTAACCGGGTCTAAACTGTTTTTT
cdr3_aa: CASTPLTGSKLFF
v_call: TRBV19
j_call: TRBJ1-4
d_call: -
clone_size: few

cdr3_nt: TGTGCCACCAGCAGAGATTATGGGGCGTGGATTGAAGCTTTCTTT
cdr3_aa: CATSRDYGAWIEAFF
v_call: TRBV15
j_call: TRBJ1-1
d_call: -
clone_size: few

cdr3_nt: TGTGCCAGCAGTTTGAGACAGGGCGCTAACTATGGCTACACCTTC
cdr3_aa: CASSLRQGANYGYTF
v_call: TRBV28
j_call: TRBJ1-2
d_call: TRBD1
clone_size: -

cdr3_nt: TGTGCCAGCGGGATTGAGACAGCCAACGATGGCTACACCTTC
cdr3_aa: CASGIETANDGYTF
v_call: TRBV28
j_call: TRBJ1-2
d_call: -
clone_size: few

cdr3_nt: TGTGCCTGGAGTGTACCGCCGGGGATAGGGTACGAGCAGTACTTC
cdr3_aa: CAWSVPPGIGYEQYF
v_call: TRBV30
j_call: TRBJ2-7
d_call: -
clone_size: -

cdr3_nt: TGTGCCAGCAGCAGACAGGGTGAGGGAAACATTCAGTACTTC
cdr3_aa: CASSRQGEGNIQYF
v_call: TRBV7-8
j_call: TRBJ2-4
d_call: TRBD1
clone_size: -